This TCR beta chain comes out of a study of blood T cell repertoires in COVID-19. Across the whole study: Acute and convalescent COVID-19 specimens originated in the United States, Italy and Spain. PBMCs, B-cell-depleted T cells, or T cells provided the cDNA or gDNA that made up the material.

CDR1 and CDR2 (germline): SGHNT, YENEEA. The CDR3 extends over 17 amino acids. J gave up 6 bases and V 0 bases, and 9 bases lay outside the gene matches. Original methodology: Estimates of nucleated cell counts were drawn from the amplification of reference gene primers. TCRdb's table, derived via immunoSEQ multiplex PCR, lists solely in-frame clones and lacks some. Clone size and V and J calls were adopted from that table, with D and trimming inferred from the DNA. The sample includes 65,000 or so clones, around 87% of them seen just once. The source material was peripheral blood. The TCR sequence derives from a human donor with acute or convalescent COVID-19. The donor label of this sample is uncertain. The genes are TRBV11-3 and TRBJ2-1; 9 positions match TRBD1. The CDR3 nucleotides are TGTGCCAGCAGCTTAGAGTTGCTGGGGACAGGGTCCAATGAGCAGTTCTTC. This codes for CASSLELLGTGSNEQFF.